This T cell receptor (beta chain) emerged from a study of cytomegalovirus exposure and HLA in healthy donors (dated by TCRdb to 2016 to 2017). For context, the study as a whole: According to a later analysis, the 120 or so validation repertoires were produced on the same platform as the 666 repertoires of the first cohort. The study was designed to test whether signatures of past pathogen exposure could be identified by cataloging public T cell receptors. Along with the roughly 670-subject first cohort, a separate validation cohort of about 110 different subjects was used. To predict cytomegalovirus infection status, the study combined high-throughput TCR immunosequencing, statistical association of individual TCRs with disease status, and machine learning. Results the study describes overall, beyond this receptor: The study gave a list of 150 to 200 TCR beta chains associated with cytomegalovirus. Most TCR sequences were observed very rarely across donors, whereas some public TCRs were present in many individuals. In vitro tests confirmed that a few of the cytomegalovirus-associated TCR beta chains recognize cytomegalovirus antigens. The authors suggested that the approach could potentially be generalized to other disease states and immunological phenotypes. Subsequent analysis determined that TCRs grouped into clusters in the first cohort also showed a tendency toward co-occurrence across the approximately 120 validation repertoires, and about 93% of cluster scores exceeded 0. In both the original and validation cohorts, the classifier was reported to diagnose cytomegalovirus status with high specificity and sensitivity. All 120 or so repertoires were used to score co-occurrence in the validation cohort in a later analysis, because that analysis had no HLA typing for the cohort.

Separate from the approximately 670-subject first cohort, the validation cohort of 95 to 150 subjects was the group to which the donors belonged. Measured from the cysteine to the phenylalanine, the CDR3 is 12 residues long. The entry retains the CDR3 DNA only, 36 bases that are in frame from base 1. A distance of 4 bases separates the germline ends of V and J, which lose 2 bases and 6 bases respectively. For CDR1 and CDR2, the germline V gene (reference sequence) lists PRHDT and FYEKMQ. This clone is a singleton in its sample. It has no known antigen specificity. No per-base quality is available; no much larger clone lies one base away. Receptor libraries were prepared by the immunoSEQ multiplex PCR assay. The published analysis was carried out like this. A statistical classification framework was developed to diagnose cytomegalovirus status using the catalog of TCR beta chain sequences. In TCRdb, the immuneACCESS table is reduced to in-frame sequences with V and J assigned. These tables do not hold every clone; where another copy was compared, an unresolved V gene accounts for under half, and the others remain unexplained. Clone size and the V and J calls come from that table; the DNA yielded D and trimming. This sample has approximately 140,000 clones in its table, and around four fifths of those were observed once. The ten largest clones take up roughly 1.4% of the sample.

Recombination joined TRBV13 with TRBJ2-2; too little of a D gene remains to name it. This clonotype originated in a woman in her thirties in good health and CMV-seronegative. The material sequenced was PBMCs. The DNA is TGTGCCAGCAGCTTAATCTCCGGGGAGCTGTTTTTT. Translation gives CASSLISGELFF.